The 24 T cell receptor beta chains listed next were all sequenced from one sample in a study of identical twins. TCRdb re-called the 5' RACE reads with MiXCR, one entry per CDR3 protein. The sample lists about 220,000 distinct CDR3 sequences; 6.5% were seen once. These data also featured in a second study, about T cells expressing NK-cell markers.

Sequencing was performed on CD8+ T cells sorted from blood. Receptor source: a woman aged 18-30 years in good health.

The chain uses TRBV2 and TRBJ2-5, with a possible D match to TRBD1 (5 bases). Germline V gene sequence: CDR1 SNHLY, CDR2 FYNNEI. This CDR3 spans 16 amino acids. The ends were cut back, 0 bases at V and 2 bases at J, with 13 bases in the middle. CDR3 residues: CASSEAPWGGQETQYF. CDR3 coding DNA: TGTGCCAGCAGTGAAGCGCCTTGGGGCGGACAAGAGACCCAGTACTTC.

A remark on this clonotype: It may be a read error: a sequence one base away is much more abundant. The chain has TRBV20-1 and TRBJ2-7; 10 nucleotides align to TRBD1. The CDR3 is 16 amino acids. Per germline, CDR1 DFQATT and CDR2 SNEGSKA (reference sequence). Here the CDR3 DNA reads TGCTGTGCGCATCCCGGGACAGGGGTATTTTCGTACGAGCAGTACTTC. Amino acid sequence: CCAHPGTGVFSYEQYF.

This clonotype was found a few times. The chain combines TRBV5-1 with TRBJ2-3; TRBD2 aligns across 8 bases. The CDR3 consists of 15 residues. V was clipped by 1 base and J by 7 bases; unmatched bases: 8. Germline CDR1 is SGHRS and CDR2 is YFSETQ. The CDR3 region has the DNA TGCGCCAGCAGCTTGTTGCCCGGGAGGGCCCATACGCAGTATTTT. This translates into CASSLLPGRAHTQYF.

This clonotype was recorded a few times. J is TRBJ2-7 and V is TRBV29-1; possible D gene TRBD1, 5 bases. CDR1 and CDR2 (germline): SQVTM, ANQGSEA. The CDR3 is 13 amino acids. The V end lost 6 bases, the J end lost 2 bases, and 14 bases lay between the germline ends. The CDR3 DNA reads TGCAGCGTGGGGCAGGGCAGGGCCTACGAGCAGTACTTC. This gives the protein CSVGQGRAYEQYF.

This clonotype has just a few counts. The CDR3 region is CASSWGIRRNYNEQFF. The CDR3 DNA reads as TGTGCCAGCAGCTGGGGGATTCGACGGAATTACAATGAGCAGTTCTTC. This chain links TRBV5-5 with TRBJ2-1; D tentatively reads TRBD1 or TRBD2 (5 bases each). The CDR3 runs to 16 residues. V lost 3 bases and J lost 4, with 17 bases in between. Germline CDR1 reads SGHKS; CDR2 reads YYEKEE (reference sequence).

This clonotype was detected ten times or more. The gene calls are TRBV4-3 and TRBJ2-7; D remains unclear. Per germline, CDR1 LGHNA and CDR2 YSLEER. The CDR3 extends over 14 amino acids. Trimming cost V 4 bases and J 5 bases, with 15 bases left between them. The CDR3 reads CASSPLKGYNEQYF. The CDR3 DNA sequence: TGCGCCAGCAGCCCTCTTAAAGGTTACAACGAGCAGTACTTC.

This clonotype was seen only once. The rearrangement joins TRBV2 to TRBJ1-1; 7 nucleotides line up with TRBD1. This CDR3 is 14 amino acids long. V shed 6 bases, J shed 7 bases, and the junction held 11 bases outside the gene matches. Germline loops: CDR1 SNHLY, CDR2 FYNNEI. The CDR3 loop reads CASSRPGTVHEAFF. In DNA form, the CDR3 reads TGTGCCAGCAGCCGTCCCGGGACAGTGCATGAAGCTTTCTTT.

This clonotype has a handful of counts. This chain connects TRBV7-8 to TRBJ2-1, with D maybe TRBD2 (5 bases). Per the germline V gene, CDR1 is SGHVS and CDR2 is FQNEAQ. Trimming took 8 bases from V and 2 from J, leaving 13 bases between them. The CDR3 length is 14 residues. CDR3 DNA: TGTGCCAGCGCCCTTAGAGCGGCCTACAATGAGCAGTTCTTC. Its protein is CASALRAAYNEQFF.

This clonotype came up many times. The chain recombines TRBV5-1 with TRBJ2-5; tentative D call: TRBD2 (6 bases). Trimming removed 6 bases at V and 1 base at J, with 13 bases between. Germline V gene sequence: CDR1 SGHRS, CDR2 YFSETQ. This CDR3 has 14 residues. CDR3 residues: CASTFGGSQETQYF. The CDR3 region has the DNA TGCGCCAGCACCTTCGGGGGTAGCCAAGAGACCCAGTACTTC.

The table lists this clonotype with many counts. V gene TRBV7-9 combines with J gene TRBJ2-3; 13 bases fit TRBD2. Per the germline V gene, CDR1 is SEHNR and CDR2 is FQNEAQ (reference sequence). V dropped 1 base and J dropped 3; count of bases not matched to a gene: 4. The CDR3 extends over 17 amino acids. In nucleotides, the CDR3 is TGTGCCAGCAGCTTAGGGGGACTAGCGGGAAGGACAGATACGCAGTATTTT. Protein product: CASSLGGLAGRTDTQYF.

This clonotype was observed many times. The genes are TRBV5-1 and TRBJ2-7, with D uncertain. The CDR3 is made up of 11 amino acids. Trimming took 3 bases from V and 6 from J, leaving 7 bases between them. CDR1 and CDR2 from the germline V gene are SGHRS and YFSETQ. The CDR3 DNA follows: TGCGCCAGCAGCTGCTGTGGCGAGCAGTACTTC. This codes for CASSCCGEQYF.

This chain joins TRBV27 and TRBJ1-6; TRBD1 agrees at 12 bases. Germline V CDR1 and CDR2: MNHEY, SMNVEV (reference sequence). This CDR3 is built from 14 residues. V trimming: 10 bases; J trimming: 14 bases; junction bases outside the gene matches: 12. The CDR3 region has the DNA TGTGCCACCGCGGCGGGGACAGGGGGCGTAGCCCTCCACTTT. This codes for CATAAGTGGVALHF.

A few counts support this clonotype. The chain carries TRBV7-2 and TRBJ2-7, with TRBD1 as a possible D gene (7 bases). Trimming removed 5 bases from V and 1 base from J, with 15 bases in between. Germline V gives CDR1 SGHTA, CDR2 FQGNSA. The CDR3 length is 15 residues. In DNA form, the CDR3 reads TGTGCCAGCAGCGGGCGGGACAGTCCATCCTACGAGCAGTACTTC. It codes for CASSGRDSPSYEQYF.

The V call is TRBV5-5, the J call TRBJ1-5; D is unclear. Germline CDR1 SGHKS, CDR2 YYEKEE (reference sequence). V was cut by 0 bases and J by 0 bases, with 7 bases left in between. The CDR3 spans 15 residues. For the CDR3, the DNA is TGTGCCAGCAGCTTGGTGGCGTTTAGCAATCAGCCCCAGCATTTT. The encoded protein is CASSLVAFSNQPQHF.

This clonotype was detected a few times. The gene calls are TRBV25-1 and TRBJ1-1; D might be TRBD1 (6 bases). Germline values: CDR1 MGHDK, CDR2 SYGVNS. The germline V and J ends were trimmed by 5 bases and 0 bases, with 10 bases remaining between them. The CDR3 totals 14 residues. The CDR3: CASSPDSMNTEAFF. The CDR3 bases are TGTGCCAGCAGTCCGGACAGCATGAACACTGAAGCTTTCTTT.

The gene calls are TRBV14 and TRBJ1-1, with D possibly TRBD1 on 6 matching bases. The CDR3 spans 14 residues. Trimming pared 7 bases from V and 6 bases from J, leaving 18 bases between. CDR1 is SGHDN and CDR2 is FVKESK in the germline V gene. The CDR3 is CASTWGGASAEAFF. DNA for the CDR3: TGTGCCAGCACCTGGGGGGGGGCGAGCGCTGAAGCTTTCTTT.

The chain carries TRBV27 and TRBJ1-1; no clear D gene. Germline V gene sequence: CDR1 MNHEY, CDR2 SMNVEV (reference sequence). The ends were cut back, 5 bases at V and 2 bases at J, with 12 bases in the middle. The CDR3 loop spans 14 amino acids. The CDR3 DNA reads as TGTGCCAGCAGTAACATGGTCCGAAACACTGAAGCTTTCTTT. Translated, it gives CASSNMVRNTEAFF.

This clonotype was observed many times. The V and J genes are TRBV11-2 and TRBJ2-5; 7 positions match TRBD2. CDR3 length: 15 amino acids. The V gene end was trimmed by 0 bases and the J gene end by 2 bases; junction bases not matched to a gene: 3. Germline CDR1 is SGHAT and CDR2 is FQNNGV. The CDR3 DNA follows: TGTGCCAGCAGCTTAGAGGGACTACTACAAGAGACCCAGTACTTC. Amino acid sequence: CASSLEGLLQETQYF.

The table lists this clonotype with a few counts. The chain joins TRBV2 to TRBJ1-5; D remains unclear. The germline V gene has CDR1 SNHLY and CDR2 FYNNEI. Trimming removed 5 bases from V and 8 bases from J, with 19 bases in between. This CDR3 contains 15 residues. The DNA for the CDR3 is TGTGCCAGCAGTTTGTCGACCCGAAGAATTGAGCCCCAGCATTTT. This translates into CASSLSTRRIEPQHF.

This clonotype was seen ten or more times. V is TRBV20-1 and J is TRBJ2-5; D not certain. V dropped 5 bases and J dropped 7 bases, with 23 bases sitting between them. This CDR3 spans 15 amino acids. Germline loops: CDR1 DFQATT, CDR2 SNEGSKA (reference sequence). The CDR3 here is CSAPPSLVYTGTQYF. The CDR3 DNA follows: TGCAGTGCTCCGCCGTCCCTCGTTTATACGGGGACCCAGTACTTC.

The chain recombines TRBV6-4 with TRBJ1-5; D is unresolved. With 3 bases removed from V and 4 bases from J, the gap between germline ends came to 7 bases. The CDR3 runs to 13 residues. Germline V gene data show CDR1 as MRHNA and CDR2 as SNTAGT. In nucleotides, the CDR3 is TGTGCCAGCAGTGAATCCGAAAATCAGCCCCAGCATTTT. It encodes CASSESENQPQHF.

This clonotype came up a few times. The chain links TRBV29-1 to TRBJ2-1; tentatively, D is TRBD1 (6 bases). This CDR3 comprises 16 residues. The V and J ends lost 4 bases and 12 bases respectively, with 28 bases between them. Germline CDR1 and CDR2: SQVTM and ANQGSEA. CDR3 nucleotide sequence: TGCAGCGTTGTAGGCCCCTCTACAAGAGGGACAATGAGGCAGTTCTTC. Its protein product is CSVVGPSTRGTMRQFF.

This clonotype was detected a few times. The chain carries TRBV25-1 and TRBJ1-3; a possible D gene is TRBD1 (5 bases). Trimming cost V 6 bases and J 2 bases, with 14 bases left between them. This CDR3 region has 15 residues. The germline CDR1 and CDR2 sequences are MGHDK and SYGVNS. The chain's CDR3 is CASSRTGLAGNTIYF. CDR3 bases: TGTGCCAGCAGCCGCACAGGTTTAGCTGGAAACACCATATATTTT.

This clonotype was seen more than once but under ten times. This chain links TRBV10-2 with TRBJ2-3; 8 bases align to TRBD2. V lost 5 bases to trimming and J lost 5 bases; unmatched junction nucleotides: 9. Germline V gene sequence: CDR1 WSHSY, CDR2 SAAADI. There are 15 residues in the CDR3. The CDR3 spells CASSLAGPWGDTQYF. The CDR3 DNA sequence: TGCGCCAGCAGTTTAGCGGGACCATGGGGAGATACGCAGTATTTT.